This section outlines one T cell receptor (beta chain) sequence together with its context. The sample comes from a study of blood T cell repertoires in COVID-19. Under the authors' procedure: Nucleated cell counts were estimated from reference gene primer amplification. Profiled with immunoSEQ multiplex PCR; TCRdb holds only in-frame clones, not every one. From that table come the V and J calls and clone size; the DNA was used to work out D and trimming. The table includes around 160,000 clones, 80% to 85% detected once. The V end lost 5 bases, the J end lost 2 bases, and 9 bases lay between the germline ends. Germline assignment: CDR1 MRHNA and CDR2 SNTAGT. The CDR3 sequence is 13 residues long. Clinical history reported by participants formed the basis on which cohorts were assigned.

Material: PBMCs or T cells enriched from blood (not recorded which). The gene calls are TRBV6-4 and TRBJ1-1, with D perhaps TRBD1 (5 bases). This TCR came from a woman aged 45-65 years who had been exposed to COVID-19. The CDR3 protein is CASSKGLNTEAFF. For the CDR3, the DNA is TGTGCCAGCAGTAAGGGGCTAAACACTGAAGCTTTCTTT.